This T cell receptor beta chain was retrieved from a study of blood T cell repertoires in COVID-19. About the study: Samples representing acute and convalescent COVID-19 were sourced from the United States, Italy and Spain.

Original analysis: Counts of nucleated cells, estimated from reference gene primer amplification, were obtained. Profiled with immunoSEQ multiplex PCR; TCRdb holds only in-frame clones, not every one. V and J calls and clone size are those listed in that table; D and trimming were worked out from the DNA. The sample lists approximately 250,000 clones; roughly 85% were seen once. CDR1 LNHDA and CDR2 SQIVND come from the germline V gene (reference sequence). The CDR3 extends over 15 amino acids. V was cut by 5 bases and J by 3 bases, with 13 bases left in between. This chain joins TRBV19 and TRBJ1-4, with D possibly being TRBD1 (5 bases). The sample comprised peripheral blood. The source is a man in his sixties who had recovered from COVID-19. For the CDR3, the DNA is TGTGCCAGTAGTGATTCCGGACACTCTAATGAAAAACTGTTTTTT. Its protein is CASSDSGHSNEKLFF.